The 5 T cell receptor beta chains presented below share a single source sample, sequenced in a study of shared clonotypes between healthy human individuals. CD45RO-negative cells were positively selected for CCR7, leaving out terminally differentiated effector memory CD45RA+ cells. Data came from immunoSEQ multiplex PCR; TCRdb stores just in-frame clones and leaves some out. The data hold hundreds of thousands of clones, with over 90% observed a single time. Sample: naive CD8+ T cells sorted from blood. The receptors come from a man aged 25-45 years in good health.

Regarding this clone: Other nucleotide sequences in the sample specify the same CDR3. CDR3: CASSVGGGTYNEQFF. CDR3 DNA: TGTGCCAGCAGCGTGGGGGGCGGGACCTACAATGAGCAGTTCTTC. The chain is built from TRBV9 and TRBJ2-1; D tentatively fits TRBD1 or TRBD2 (6 bases each). V was pared by 2 bases and J by 2 bases, with 11 bases between. Germline V gene sequence: CDR1 SGDLS, CDR2 YYNGEE. The CDR3 sequence is 15 residues long.

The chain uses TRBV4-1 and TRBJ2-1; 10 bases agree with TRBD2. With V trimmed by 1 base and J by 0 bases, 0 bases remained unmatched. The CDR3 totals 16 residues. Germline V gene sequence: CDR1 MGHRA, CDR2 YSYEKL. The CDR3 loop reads CASSQVAGGSYNEQFF. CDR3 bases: TGCGCCAGCAGCCAAGTAGCGGGAGGCTCCTACAATGAGCAGTTCTTC.

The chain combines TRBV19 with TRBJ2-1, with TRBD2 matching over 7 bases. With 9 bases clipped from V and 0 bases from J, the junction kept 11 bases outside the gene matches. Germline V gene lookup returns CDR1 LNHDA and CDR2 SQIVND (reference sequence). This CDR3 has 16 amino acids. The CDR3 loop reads CASKYQGGSSYNEQFF. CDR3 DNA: TGTGCCAGCAAATACCAAGGCGGGAGCTCCTACAATGAGCAGTTCTTC.

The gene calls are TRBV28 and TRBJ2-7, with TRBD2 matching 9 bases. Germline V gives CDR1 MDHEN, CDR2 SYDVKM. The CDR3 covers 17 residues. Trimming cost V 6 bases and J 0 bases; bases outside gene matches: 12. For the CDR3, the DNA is TGTGCCAGCAGCCTGGGACTAGCCGGATCTAGCTCCTACGAGCAGTACTTC. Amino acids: CASSLGLAGSSSYEQYF.

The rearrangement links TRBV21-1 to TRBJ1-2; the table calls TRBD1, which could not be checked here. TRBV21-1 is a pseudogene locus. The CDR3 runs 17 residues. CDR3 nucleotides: TGTGCCAGCAGCAAAGTCCTTGGGACAGGGGTTAACTATGGCTACACCTTC. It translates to CASSKVLGTGVNYGYTF.